There are many counts of the clone carrying this T cell receptor (beta chain). The data stem from a study of early T cells in non-severe SARS-CoV-2 infection. Individual cDNA molecules carried attached unique molecular identifiers. TCRdb reprocessed the 5' RACE reads via MiXCR and lists one record per CDR3 protein. The table includes fewer than 50,000 distinct CDR3 sequences, around 3.6% detected once. This CDR3 is 18 amino acids long. Per germline, CDR1 MNHEY and CDR2 SVGAGI. The V and J ends lost 0 bases and 5 bases respectively, with 19 bases between them. The chain uses TRBV6-5 and TRBJ2-2; D gene uncertain. The source of this sequence is an adult who was a healthcare worker with PCR-confirmed SARS-CoV-2 infection or an uninfected control (not recorded which). The specimen was whole blood. The CDR3 spells CASSYSVRFGIGTGELFF. As DNA, the CDR3 is TGTGCCAGCAGTTACTCGGTCCGGTTTGGGATTGGTACCGGGGAGCTGTTTTTT.